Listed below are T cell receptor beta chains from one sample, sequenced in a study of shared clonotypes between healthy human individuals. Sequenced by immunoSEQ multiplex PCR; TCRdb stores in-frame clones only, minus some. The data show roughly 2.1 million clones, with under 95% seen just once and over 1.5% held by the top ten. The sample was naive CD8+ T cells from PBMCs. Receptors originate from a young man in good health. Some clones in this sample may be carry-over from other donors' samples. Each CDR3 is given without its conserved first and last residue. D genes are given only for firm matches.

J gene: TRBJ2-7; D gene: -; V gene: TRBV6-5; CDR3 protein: ASSAYRDTSYEQY
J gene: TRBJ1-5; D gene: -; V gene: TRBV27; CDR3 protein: ASSPGAGLGNQPQH
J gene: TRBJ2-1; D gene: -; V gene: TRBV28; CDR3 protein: ASSLNNEQF
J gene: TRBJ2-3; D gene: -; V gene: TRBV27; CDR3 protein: ASSLSLGTEIYTQY
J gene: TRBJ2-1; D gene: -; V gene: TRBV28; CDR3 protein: ASSFSTVEQF
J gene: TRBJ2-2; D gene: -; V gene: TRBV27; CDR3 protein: ASSHSGELF
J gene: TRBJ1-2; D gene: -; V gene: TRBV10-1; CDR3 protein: ASSGDSNYGYT
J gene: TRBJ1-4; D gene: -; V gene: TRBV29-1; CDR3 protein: SVGWNEKLF
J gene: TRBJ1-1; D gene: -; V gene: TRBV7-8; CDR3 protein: ASSFALMNTEAF
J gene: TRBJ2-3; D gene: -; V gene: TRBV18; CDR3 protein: ASSPSRTTDTQY
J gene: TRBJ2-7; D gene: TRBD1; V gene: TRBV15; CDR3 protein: ATSIRDSSYEQY
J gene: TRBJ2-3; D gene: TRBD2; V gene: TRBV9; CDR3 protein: ASSVATRGEHQY
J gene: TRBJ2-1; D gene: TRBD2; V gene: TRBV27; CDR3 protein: ASSLSAGVGYNEQF
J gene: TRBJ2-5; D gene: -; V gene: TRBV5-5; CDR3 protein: ASSSPRTVVETQY
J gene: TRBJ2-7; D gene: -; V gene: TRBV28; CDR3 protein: ASRLPGRTYEQY
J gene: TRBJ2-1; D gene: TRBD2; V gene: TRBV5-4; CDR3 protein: ASTGGSGYDEQF
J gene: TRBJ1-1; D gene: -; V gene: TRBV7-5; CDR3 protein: ARSCTGLGTEAF